Presented here are 14 T cell receptor beta chains from one specimen sequenced in a study of blood T cells in healthy people across ages. For the second PCR, which ran for roughly 7 to 11 cycles, a sample-barcoded 5' primer and a J-beta primer mix were used. From the 5' RACE reads, TCRdb called clonotypes with MiXCR, one entry per CDR3 protein. Among about 1.7 million distinct CDR3 sequences listed, 25% to 30% were seen once. The sample comprised blood. Source of these receptors: a woman aged 30 to 39 in good health.

In this sample, this clonotype turned up a few times. The rearrangement uses TRBV7-9 and TRBJ2-7; TRBD1 aligns across 7 bases. With V trimmed by 4 bases and J by 5 bases, 11 bases remained unmatched. This CDR3 contains 15 residues. Germline V gives CDR1 SEHNR, CDR2 FQNEAQ (reference sequence). The CDR3 protein is CASSSETGRPDEQYF. DNA for the CDR3: TGTGCCAGCAGCTCAGAGACAGGGCGACCAGACGAGCAGTACTTC.

In its sample, this clonotype was seen once. The chain carries TRBV12-3 or TRBV12-4 and TRBJ2-2; D is unclear. The CDR3 length is 14 residues. Trimming took off 3 bases at V and 3 bases at J, with 8 bases between the two ends. The CDR3 region is CASSLNGYTGELFF. The CDR3 coding sequence is TGTGCCAGCAGTTTGAACGGATACACCGGGGAGCTGTTTTTT.

The V gene is TRBV4-1, the J gene TRBJ2-1, with TRBD2 matching 10 bases. With V trimmed by 1 base and J by 5 bases, 5 bases remained unmatched. The CDR3 is 16 amino acids. Germline CDR1 MGHRA, CDR2 YSYEKL. CDR3 DNA: TGCGCCAGCAGCCAAGGCGGACTAGCGGTTAACAATGAGCAGTTCTTC. Translated, it gives CASSQGGLAVNNEQFF.

The chain has TRBV5-1 and TRBJ2-5, with D maybe TRBD2 (6 bases). The CDR3 runs 14 residues. V was shortened by 3 bases and J by 7 bases, with 16 bases between the two germline ends. The V gene's germline CDR1 is SGHRS and CDR2 YFSETQ. The CDR3 reads CASSSEGISGTQYF. CDR3 sequence (DNA): TGCGCCAGCAGCTCAGAGGGGATTAGCGGGACCCAGTACTTC.

This clonotype was detected a few times. The genes are TRBV29-1 and TRBJ1-1; weak D call: TRBD1 (6 bases). Trimming left V 5 bases short and J 6 bases short, with 13 bases between. The CDR3 spans 12 residues. The germline CDR1 and CDR2 sequences are SQVTM and ANQGSEA. The DNA for the CDR3 is TGCAGCGTTTCGGAACAGGGATCTGAAGCTTTCTTT. Its translation is CSVSEQGSEAFF.

The rearrangement joins TRBV20-1 to TRBJ2-3; 7 bases align to TRBD2. Trimming removed 5 bases from V and 0 bases from J; junction bases left unmatched: 11. Germline V gives CDR1 DFQATT, CDR2 SNEGSKA (reference sequence). CDR3 size: 16 residues. The CDR3: CSAASTSVASTDTQYF. The CDR3 region has the DNA TGCAGTGCTGCCAGTACTAGCGTAGCTAGCACAGATACGCAGTATTTT.

This clonotype was recorded at least ten times. The chain combines TRBV6-5 with TRBJ2-3; D uncertain. CDR3 size: 13 residues. Trimming took off 0 bases at V and 2 bases at J, with 3 bases between the two ends. Germline V lookup: CDR1 MNHEY, CDR2 SVGAGI. The CDR3 DNA reads as TGTGCCAGCAGTTACTCCGACACAGATACGCAGTATTTT. Protein sequence: CASSYSDTDTQYF.

This chain connects TRBV5-1 to TRBJ2-4, with TRBD1 as a possible D gene (6 bases). Per the germline V gene, CDR1 is SGHRS and CDR2 is YFSETQ. The CDR3 is 15 amino acids. Trimming removed 4 bases at V and 13 bases at J, with 24 bases between. CDR3 DNA: TGCGCCAGCAGCACTCAGGGGCTCCCCTACAATGAGCAGTACTTC. Protein sequence: CASSTQGLPYNEQYF.

This sequence joins TRBV5-1 and TRBJ1-1; 8 bases align to TRBD1. From germline, CDR1 is SGHRS and CDR2 YFSETQ. The CDR3 is made up of 14 amino acids. Trimming at V came to 2 bases and at J to 8 bases, leaving 8 bases not matched to a gene. The CDR3 DNA sequence: TGCGCCAGCAGCTTAGGGGACAGGTCGGAGGAAGCTTTCTTT. It specifies CASSLGDRSEEAFF.

For this clonotype: Germline and junction disagree at one end, which may indicate a read error. The J gene is TRBJ1-2, the V gene TRBV12-3 or TRBV12-4; TRBD1 is a possible D gene (6 bases). There are 13 residues in the CDR3. As DNA, the CDR3 is TGTGTCAGCAGTTTGCAGGGGCCCTATGGCTACACCTTC. Residues: CVSSLQGPYGYTF.

This clonotype was found many times. The chain couples TRBV20-1 to TRBJ2-4; D is possibly TRBD1 or TRBD2 (5 bases each). V was pared by 4 bases and J by 0 bases, with 16 bases between. The length of the CDR3 is 16 residues. Germline V gene data show CDR1 as DFQATT and CDR2 as SNEGSKA (reference sequence). CDR3 in amino acids: CSAIPRGEPAKNIQYF. For the CDR3, the DNA is TGCAGTGCTATCCCCCGGGGCGAACCAGCCAAAAACATTCAGTACTTC.

This clonotype was observed a handful of times. The chain has TRBV10-3 and TRBJ1-4, with TRBD1 as a possible D gene (5 bases). Trimming shortened V by 2 bases and J by 7 bases, and 11 bases separated the two germline ends. From germline, CDR1 is ENHRY and CDR2 SYGVKD. CDR3 length: 14 residues. The CDR3 here is CAISENEGREKLFF. CDR3 DNA: TGTGCCATCAGTGAGAATGAGGGGCGTGAAAAACTGTTTTTT.

As regards this clonotype: This clone may be a read error of a much larger clone one base away. CDR3 sequence: CSARVGSGMYNGQFF. Here the CDR3 DNA reads TGCAGTGCTAGAGTGGGCAGCGGGATGTACAATGGGCAGTTCTTC. The rearrangement uses TRBV20-1 and TRBJ2-1; 7 nucleotides line up with TRBD2. This CDR3 is built from 15 residues. Germline CDR1 DFQATT, CDR2 SNEGSKA (reference sequence).

The CDR3 DNA sequence: TGCGCCAGCAGCCAAGCAGTGCTCTATGGCTACACCTTC. Translation: CASSQAVLYGYTF. The chain joins TRBV4-3 to TRBJ1-2; the D is unclear. V was clipped by 1 base and J by 4 bases, with 7 bases between them. The CDR3 is 13 residues long. Per the germline V gene, CDR1 is LGHNA and CDR2 is YSLEER.